One and the same sample provided the 24 T cell receptor beta chains below, sequenced in a study of T cell responses to AZD1222 COVID-19 vaccine (dated by TCRdb to the early 2020s). This sample's time point label indicates: baseline before first vaccination. The library was made by the immunoSEQ multiplex PCR assay. The table was pulled from immuneACCESS by TCRdb, which kept in-frame rearrangements only. Such tables lose some clones; where checked, under half of the loss comes from unresolved V genes, and the rest has no known cause. The sample has 110,000 to 150,000 clones on record, 85% to 90% of them singletons. Together, the top ten hold 1.6% of the sample. The input for sequencing was peripheral blood, taken on day 0 of AZD1222 vaccination. The receptors derive from an adult in good health.

The rearrangement links TRBV19 to TRBJ2-4, with D unresolved. V shed 4 bases and J shed 6 bases, with 7 bases lying between them. Germline values: CDR1 LNHDA, CDR2 SQIVND (reference sequence). This CDR3 has 12 residues. CDR3 residues: CASSRDTNIQYF. CDR3 coding DNA: TGTGCCAGTAGTAGAGACACAAACATTCAGTACTTC.

The chain is built from TRBV28 and TRBJ2-5; TRBD2 is a possible D gene (6 bases). Germline V CDR1 and CDR2: MDHEN, SYDVKM. The CDR3 spans 14 residues. V lost 4 bases and J lost 4, with 13 bases in between. This chain's CDR3 is CASSSTGLTETQYF. CDR3 nucleotide sequence: TGTGCCAGCAGTTCCACCGGACTAACAGAGACCCAGTACTTC.

The gene calls are TRBV7-6 and TRBJ2-3; unclear D gene. V lost 5 bases, J lost 1 base, and 16 bases lay in between. The germline V gene has CDR1 SGHVS and CDR2 FNYEAQ. The CDR3 is 16 amino acids. Here the CDR3 reads CASSPRLGPGTDTQYF. The DNA of the CDR3 is TGTGCCAGCAGCCCACGACTCGGGCCAGGCACAGATACGCAGTATTTT.

This clone has a single count. The gene calls are TRBV6-1 and TRBJ1-2; 9 nucleotides align to TRBD1. The J segment lost 4 bases and the V segment lost 0 bases, leaving 6 bases of the junction unmatched. The CDR3 contains 16 residues. The germline gives CDR1 MNHNS, CDR2 SASEGT. The CDR3 nucleotides are TGTGCCAGCAGTGAAGCGGACAGGGGACGTGGCTATGGCTACACCTTC. It yields the protein CASSEADRGRGYGYTF.

CDR3 sequence (DNA): TGTGCCAGCAGTATCGGACAGCCCGATGAAAAACTGTTTTTT. It translates to CASSIGQPDEKLFF. The V gene is TRBV27, the J gene TRBJ1-4; D may be TRBD1 (6 bases). Germline V gene data show CDR1 as MNHEY and CDR2 as SMNVEV (reference sequence). The V and J ends lost 5 bases and 6 bases respectively, with 13 bases between them. The CDR3 covers 14 residues.

This clone was counted between two and nine times. This sequence joins TRBV20-1 and TRBJ1-3, with D hard to call. Germline V gene lookup returns CDR1 DFQATT and CDR2 SNEGSKA (reference sequence). This CDR3 comprises 11 residues. Trimming left V 6 bases short and J 4 bases short, with 7 bases between. The CDR3 DNA sequence: TGCAGTGCCGCTTTCGGAAACACCATATATTTT. This encodes CSAAFGNTIYF.

The rearrangement links TRBV5-3 to TRBJ1-2, with 9 positions matching TRBD1. TRBV5-3 belongs to the ORF category, with a function that is uncertain. There are 15 residues in the CDR3. V dropped 6 bases and J dropped 5; count of bases not matched to a gene: 11. For the CDR3, the DNA is TGTGCCAGAACCGCACACGGGGGACAGGGATATGGCTACACCTTC. Amino acid sequence: CARTAHGGQGYGYTF.

The V gene is TRBV7-9, the J gene TRBJ2-1, with D possibly matching TRBD2 (6 bases). With 5 bases removed from V and 5 bases from J, the gap between germline ends came to 13 bases. This CDR3 contains 14 residues. Germline CDR1 reads SEHNR; CDR2 reads FQNEAQ (reference sequence). CDR3 sequence: CASSVGDSNNEQFF. In DNA form, the CDR3 reads TGTGCCAGCAGCGTAGGGGACTCGAACAATGAGCAGTTCTTC.

The chain joins TRBV28 to TRBJ1-1; 11 positions agree with TRBD1. Unmatched junction bases numbered 4, after V lost 5 bases and J lost 2 bases. The CDR3 loop spans 15 amino acids. Per germline, CDR1 MDHEN and CDR2 SYDVKM. The CDR3 DNA follows: TGTGCCAGCAGTAGCGGACAGGGGGCCAACACTGAAGCTTTCTTT. Translation: CASSSGQGANTEAFF.

The V and J genes are TRBV24-1 and TRBJ2-5, with D maybe TRBD2 (7 bases). In germline, CDR1 is KGHDR, CDR2 SFDVKD. The V and J ends lost 7 bases and 2 bases respectively, with 10 bases between them. The CDR3 sequence is 13 residues long. Here the CDR3 reads CATRGGQQETQYF. The CDR3 DNA follows: TGTGCCACCAGGGGGGGGCAGCAAGAGACCCAGTACTTC.

In this sample, this clone turned up a few times. V usage is TRBV28 and J usage is TRBJ1-4; no clear D gene. The CDR3 covers 11 residues. Germline CDR1 reads MDHEN; CDR2 reads SYDVKM. V lost 5 bases, J lost 5 bases, and 3 bases lay in between. The CDR3 is CASSQNEKLFF. The CDR3 nucleotides read TGTGCCAGCAGTCAGAATGAAAAACTGTTTTTT.

The chain carries TRBV12-5 and TRBJ1-1; D is ambiguous. Per germline, CDR1 LGHNT and CDR2 FRNRAP. V lost 6 bases, J lost 10 bases, and 15 bases lay in between. The CDR3 extends over 12 amino acids. CDR3 in DNA: TGTGCTAGTGGCCAAGACTCCCCAGTAGCTTTCTTT. The encoded protein is CASGQDSPVAFF.

The V call is TRBV24-1, the J call TRBJ2-5, with 7 bases lining up with TRBD1. The ends lost 2 bases at V and 1 base at J; junction bases unmatched: 0. CDR1 is KGHDR, CDR2 SFDVKD, per germline. CDR3 size: 14 residues. Here the CDR3 reads CATSDWTGQETQYF. DNA for the CDR3: TGTGCCACCAGTGATTGGACAGGCCAAGAGACCCAGTACTTC.

This chain links TRBV3-1 (or the pseudogene TRBV3-2) with TRBJ1-1, with 8 positions matching TRBD1. V trimming: 2 bases; J trimming: 11 bases; junction bases outside the gene matches: 4. CDR1 LGHDT and CDR2 YNNKEL come from the germline V gene (reference sequence). This CDR3 contains 12 residues. For the CDR3, the DNA is TGTGCCAGCAGCCAACAGGGGGCTCGGGCTTTCTTT. Protein sequence: CASSQQGARAFF.

This clone was counted a few times. The rearrangement uses TRBV5-1 and TRBJ2-7, with D possibly being TRBD1 (5 bases). V lost 4 bases and J lost 2, with 13 bases in between. Germline V gene lookup returns CDR1 SGHRS and CDR2 YFSETQ. The CDR3 sequence is 14 residues long. The CDR3 nucleotides read TGCGCCAGCAGCCCCGGACACCTTCCCTACGAGCAGTACTTC. Translation: CASSPGHLPYEQYF.

V is TRBV5-1 and J is TRBJ1-2; a weak D match, TRBD1 (5 bases). The CDR3 has 13 amino acids. V lost 4 bases and J 5 bases, leaving 12 bases between the germline ends. Germline lookup yields CDR1 SGHRS and CDR2 YFSETQ. The CDR3 DNA is TGCGCCAGCAGCGGGACGGAATCATATGGCTACACCTTC. This gives the protein CASSGTESYGYTF.

This clone has only one observation. J is TRBJ2-1 and V is TRBV7-3, with 15 bases matching TRBD2. CDR3 length: 16 amino acids. The germline V gene has CDR1 SGHTA and CDR2 FQGTGA. V lost 2 bases and J lost 10; bases outside the gene matches: 6. The CDR3 loop is CASSLSGTSGRYEQFF. In nucleotides, the CDR3 is TGTGCCAGCAGCTTATCCGGGACTAGCGGGAGGTACGAGCAGTTCTTC.

V gene TRBV5-8 combines with J gene TRBJ1-1, with D maybe TRBD1 (5 bases). The CDR3 length is 14 residues. Germline assignment: CDR1 SGHTS and CDR2 YDEGEE. Trimming pared 7 bases from V and 3 bases from J, leaving 16 bases between. The chain's CDR3 is CASAIRAGYTEAFF. The CDR3 region has the DNA TGTGCCAGCGCAATAAGGGCAGGGTACACTGAAGCTTTCTTT.

V gene TRBV6-4 combines with J gene TRBJ1-1, with D perhaps matching TRBD1 (5 bases). V dropped 3 bases and J dropped 3 bases, with 8 bases sitting between them. CDR1 and CDR2 from the germline V gene are MRHNA and SNTAGT. The CDR3 is 13 amino acids. In nucleotides, the CDR3 is TGTGCCAGCAGTGAAGGGGCAGACACTGAAGCTTTCTTT. Residues: CASSEGADTEAFF.

This clone was counted a few times. This rearrangement joins TRBV7-2 to TRBJ2-7; perhaps D is TRBD1 or TRBD2 (6 bases each). CDR1 is SGHTA and CDR2 is FQGNSA in the germline V gene. There are 15 residues in the CDR3. Trimming left V 5 bases short and J 3 bases short, with 17 bases between. The CDR3 here is CASSLGGGRYYEQYF. The CDR3 nucleotides are TGTGCCAGCAGCCTGGGGGGCGGCAGATACTACGAGCAGTACTTC.

The chain employs TRBV7-2 and TRBJ2-5; 10 nucleotides align to TRBD2. The CDR3 runs to 15 residues. The germline gives CDR1 SGHTA, CDR2 FQGNSA. Trimming at V came to 5 bases and at J to 2 bases, leaving 5 bases not matched to a gene. DNA for the CDR3: TGTGCCAGCAGCAAGTCGACTAGCGGGCAAGAGACCCAGTACTTC. It specifies CASSKSTSGQETQYF.

This rearrangement joins TRBV5-4 to TRBJ2-3; no reliable D call. The CDR3 contains 10 residues. V lost 7 bases and J 4 bases, leaving 4 bases between the germline ends. Germline values: CDR1 SGHNT, CDR2 YYREEE (reference sequence). The CDR3 sequence: CASGPDTQYF. For the CDR3, the DNA is TGTGCCAGCGGCCCAGATACGCAGTATTTT.

The chain's CDR3 is CASSYGLANEQFF. In DNA, the CDR3 is TGTGCCAGCAGTTACGGACTAGCGAATGAGCAGTTCTTC. The genes are TRBV6-2 or TRBV6-3 and TRBJ2-1; 9 bases fit TRBD2. The germline V gene encodes CDR1 MNHEY and CDR2 SVGEGT. This CDR3 region has 13 residues. With V trimmed by 2 bases and J by 7 bases, 0 bases remained unmatched.

The chain joins TRBV3-1 (or the pseudogene TRBV3-2) to TRBJ2-6; 11 bases are shared with TRBD1. Germline V lookup: CDR1 LGHDT, CDR2 YNNKEL (reference sequence). The V and J ends lost 1 base and 2 bases, in that order; junction bases with no gene match: 1. CDR3 length: 17 amino acids. Here the CDR3 reads CASSQGDRGTGANVLTF. In DNA, the CDR3 is TGTGCCAGCAGCCAAGGGGACAGGGGGACTGGGGCCAACGTCCTGACTTTC.